The clone carrying this TCR beta chain was recorded only once. Authors' analysis steps: Estimation of nucleated cell counts relied on the amplification of reference gene primers. This table comes from immunoSEQ multiplex PCR, and its TCRdb copy is limited to in-frame clones, with some not included. V and J calls and clone size follow that table, whereas D and trimming were derived from the DNA. The sample consists of about 78,000 clones, approximately 88% of them appearing once. The data derive from a study of blood T cell repertoires in COVID-19. Across the whole study: Spain, Italy and the United States supplied samples that represented acute and convalescent COVID-19.

This receptor was identified in a woman older than 75 with active or convalescent COVID-19. The sequenced sample was peripheral blood.

CDR3 sequence: CASTGGVTDTQYF. As DNA, the CDR3 is TGCGCCAGCACCGGGGGGGTCACAGATACGCAGTATTTT. The chain couples TRBV5-1 to TRBJ2-3; 8 bases line up with TRBD2. Germline loops: CDR1 SGHRS, CDR2 YFSETQ. V trimming: 6 bases; J trimming: 2 bases; junction bases outside the gene matches: 2. The CDR3 runs to 13 residues.